One sample yielded the 5 T cell receptor beta chains listed below, sequenced in a study of T cells after posttransplantation cyclophosphamide. Only in-frame clones appear in the TCRdb table, and some are missing; sequencing was by immunoSEQ multiplex PCR. The sample gives roughly 41,000 clones, none seen only once, and the top ten clones hold about 6.4%. Sequencing was done on a sample of PBMCs. These receptor sequences come from a man between 25 and 39 years old in good health and a related stem cell transplant donor.

This clone came up many times. This chain links TRBV6-1 with TRBJ2-7, with 11 bases that match TRBD1. CDR1 is MNHNS, CDR2 SASEGT, per germline. CDR3 length equals 15 residues. V dropped 4 bases and J dropped 0; count of bases not matched to a gene: 2. DNA for the CDR3: TGTGCCAGCAGTGTAGGGACAGGGGGCTCCTACGAGCAGTACTTC. It specifies CASSVGTGGSYEQYF.

A few counts support this clone. The genes are TRBV13 and TRBJ2-2; no firm D call. The V end lost 0 bases, the J end lost 2 bases, and 13 bases lay between the germline ends. The V gene's germline CDR1 is PRHDT and CDR2 FYEKMQ (reference sequence). This CDR3 spans 17 amino acids. The CDR3 sequence is CASSLGLRARNTGELFF. The CDR3 region has the DNA TGTGCCAGCAGCTTAGGCCTAAGGGCCAGAAACACCGGGGAGCTGTTTTTT.

This clone was counted only a few times. This chain uses TRBV18 with TRBJ1-2, with D perhaps TRBD1 (5 bases). The CDR3 runs 18 residues. V was shortened by 3 bases and J by 5 bases, with 25 bases between the two germline ends. CDR1 and CDR2 from the germline V gene are KGHSH and LQKENI. CDR3 DNA: TGTGCCAGCTCACCCGTCGGGCTTGCCAGACAGTCCAGATATGGCTACACCTTC. This translates into CASSPVGLARQSRYGYTF.

This clone has at least ten counts. In DNA, the CDR3 is TGTGCCAGCAGCTTAACCCGGGACAGGGGCTTTAGAGGCTCACCCCTCCACTTT. Encoded protein: CASSLTRDRGFRGSPLHF. The chain uses TRBV11-2 and TRBJ1-6; 10 nucleotides match TRBD1. The germline CDR1 and CDR2 sequences are SGHAT and FQNNGV. The CDR3 covers 18 residues. J lost 10 bases, V lost 2 bases, and 14 bases had no gene match.

Ten or more counts support this clone. This chain joins TRBV2 and TRBJ1-3; D gene ambiguous. CDR1 is SNHLY and CDR2 is FYNNEI in the germline V gene. The CDR3 is 15 amino acids. Trimming removed 3 bases from V and 4 bases from J, with 13 bases in between. The CDR3 reads CASSDRGTRGNTIYF. CDR3 sequence (DNA): TGTGCCAGCAGTGATCGGGGAACACGGGGAAACACCATATATTTT.